This is a list of T cell receptor beta chains from one sample in a study of beta chain features in type 1 diabetes. TCRdb's table, derived via immunoSEQ multiplex PCR, lists solely in-frame clones and lacks some. The table records roughly 500,000 clones, approximately 31% of them present only once. The sequencing input was naive CD4+ T cells from blood. The receptors were sampled from a man between 18 and 29 years old in good health. CDR3s include the opening cysteine and the closing phenylalanine or tryptophan. D genes are given only for firm matches. Clone size, where shown, is once, few, many, or a class for clones that have expanded.

>TRBV30|NA|TRBJ1-4|few
CAWALAGGLNEKLFF
TGTGCCTGGGCTCTTGCCGGGGGCCTTAATGAAAAACTGTTTTTT
>TRBV7-7|TRBD1|TRBJ1-1|NA
CASSLGQGWTEAFF
TGTGCCAGCAGCTTAGGACAGGGCTGGACTGAAGCTTTCTTT
>TRBV28|NA|TRBJ2-1|NA
CASSFLGREQFF
TGTGCCAGCAGTTTCTTGGGCCGCGAGCAGTTCTTC
>TRBV6-6|NA|TRBJ2-3|NA
CASSYSFPSTDTQYF
TGTGCCAGCAGTTACTCGTTCCCTAGCACAGATACGCAGTATTTT
>TRBV2|NA|TRBJ2-5|NA
CASSALPDRPADF
TGTGCCAGCAGCGCTCTTCCGGACCGCCCGGCCGACTTC
>TRBV7-9|NA|TRBJ1-4|NA
CASSPRAGGSEKLFF
TGTGCCAGCAGCCCACGGGCGGGGGGAAGTGAAAAACTGTTTTTT
>TRBV29-1|NA|TRBJ2-1|few
CSARYNEQFF
TGCAGCGCCCGATACAATGAGCAGTTCTTC
>TRBV7-9|TRBD2|TRBJ2-1|NA
CASRAGTSGSDEQFF
TGTGCCAGCAGGGCCGGGACTAGCGGGAGCGATGAGCAGTTCTTC
>TRBV9|NA|TRBJ1-4|few
CASSVLGMTNEKLFF
TGTGCCAGCAGCGTATTAGGGATGACTAATGAAAAACTGTTTTTT
>TRBV29-1|TRBD2|TRBJ2-7|NA
CSVAAGLAGNSYEQYF
TGCAGCGTGGCTGCGGGACTAGCGGGGAACTCCTACGAGCAGTACTTC
>TRBV7-9|NA|TRBJ1-1|NA
CASRVTANTEAFF
TGTGCCAGCAGGGTTACAGCAAACACTGAAGCTTTCTTT
>TRBV6-1|NA|TRBJ1-1|NA
CASSSPPGMNTEAFF
TGTGCCAGCAGTTCCCCTCCAGGGATGAACACTGAAGCTTTCTTT
>TRBV9|TRBD2|TRBJ2-1|NA
CASSPTSPYNEQFF
TGTGCCAGCAGCCCGACTAGCCCCTACAATGAGCAGTTCTTC
>TRBV4-1|NA|TRBJ2-7|NA
CASSQAWSDRDSYEQYF
TGCGCCAGCAGCCAAGCATGGTCGGACAGAGACTCCTACGAGCAGTACTTC
>TRBV30|NA|TRBJ2-7|NA
CAWSRLASYGQYF
TGTGCCTGGAGTCGTCTAGCTTCTTACGGGCAGTACTTC
>TRBV29-1|NA|TRBJ2-1|few
CSAFTSLSYNEQFF
TGCAGCGCCTTCACTAGCCTCTCCTACAATGAGCAGTTCTTC
>TRBV14|TRBD1|TRBJ2-6|NA
CASSRQGDYSGANVLTF
TGTGCCAGCAGCCGACAGGGCGACTACTCTGGGGCCAACGTCCTGACTTTC
>TRBV7-2|TRBD2|TRBJ2-7|NA
CASSLDGPSGYEQYF
TGTGCCAGCAGCTTAGATGGCCCTAGCGGCTACGAGCAGTACTTC
>TRBV5-1|NA|TRBJ2-7|few
CASSPGGTEQYF
TGCGCCAGCAGCCCAGGTGGTACCGAGCAGTACTTC
>TRBV7-3|TRBD2|TRBJ2-3|NA
CASSGGLVVDTQYF
TGTGCCAGCAGCGGGGGACTAGTAGTTGATACGCAGTATTTT
>TRBV5-1|TRBD2|TRBJ2-1|few
CASSAGLAFYNEQFF
TGCGCCAGCAGCGCGGGACTAGCGTTCTACAATGAGCAGTTCTTC
>TRBV28|TRBD1|TRBJ1-1|NA
CASSTYSGGRTEAFF
TGTGCCAGCAGTACATATTCAGGGGGGAGGACTGAAGCTTTCTTT